This T cell receptor beta chain originates from a study of T-cell reconstitution after alpha-beta-depleted transplantation in children. The CDR3 runs to 17 residues. Trimming removed 3 bases from V and 0 bases from J, with 16 bases in between. Germline V lookup: CDR1 ENHRY, CDR2 SYGVKD. Library preparation (for TCRbeta) was performed with unique molecular identifiers. Via MiXCR, TCRdb re-called the PCR reads, giving one row per CDR3 protein. In the table there are fewer than 550,000 distinct CDR3 sequences, about a tenth of which are singletons. This clonotype was seen more than once but under ten times.

This clonotype was sampled from a human donor who donated a stem cell graft to a child with acute myeloid leukemia. V gene TRBV10-3 combines with J gene TRBJ2-3; D gene ambiguous. The source was PBMCs from the stem cell graft donor, collected from the stem cell graft. The DNA of the CDR3 is TGTGCCATCAGTGAATCGAGGTTCGCGGTAAGCACAGATACGCAGTATTTT. Residues: CAISESRFAVSTDTQYF.